Listed below are T cell receptor beta chains from one sample, sequenced in a study of shared clonotypes between healthy human individuals. Assay: immunoSEQ multiplex PCR; the TCRdb copy retains only in-frame clones and omits some. Counted here are a few million clones, approximately 94% occurring once; the ten biggest clones make up around 0.13%. Sequenced material: naive CD4+ T cells sorted from blood. All receptors come from a young man in good health. Each CDR3 is given with its conserved first and last residue. D genes are given only for firm matches. Part of the rows lack a size; the others show once, few, many or a class for expanded clones.

size,J,D,V,CDR3,DNA
NA,TRBJ1-1,TRBD1,TRBV27,CASRLRGTGDTEAFF,TGTGCCAGCCGCCTCCGAGGGACAGGGGACACTGAAGCTTTCTTT
NA,TRBJ1-6,NA,TRBV6-4,CDYGGSGHSSYNSPLHF,TGTGACTACGGCGGGTCCGGGCACAGCTCCTATAATTCACCCCTCCACTTT
NA,TRBJ2-5,TRBD1,TRBV29-1,CSVGETGSETQYF,TGCAGCGTGGGGGAGACAGGGAGTGAGACCCAGTACTTC
NA,TRBJ2-7,NA,TRBV11-3,CASSLVSGSGEQYF,TGTGCCAGCAGCTTAGTATCCGGGTCGGGGGAGCAGTACTTC
NA,TRBJ1-6,NA,TRBV25-1,CASSGAAYNSPLHF,TGTGCCAGCAGTGGCGCGGCCTATAATTCACCCCTCCACTTT
once,TRBJ2-3,NA,TRBV20-1,CSARVTDTQYF,TGCAGTGCTAGAGTTACAGATACGCAGTATTTT
once,TRBJ2-2,NA,TRBV30,CAWSKEGTGELFF,TGTGCCTGGAGCAAAGAGGGTACCGGGGAGCTGTTTTTT
NA,TRBJ1-6,TRBD1,TRBV5-4,CASSWARDRGPNSPLHF,TGTGCCAGCAGCTGGGCCCGGGACAGGGGGCCAAATTCACCCCTCCACTTT
NA,TRBJ2-7,NA,TRBV6-5,CASTSVGGKEQYF,TGTGCCAGCACCTCGGTGGGGGGTAAAGAACAGTACTTC
NA,TRBJ2-5,NA,TRBV5-1,CASSPAGQSQETQYF,TGCGCCAGCAGCCCGGCGGGACAGTCCCAAGAGACCCAGTACTTC
NA,TRBJ2-2,TRBD2,TRBV6-5,CASSSGRSNGELFF,TGTGCCAGCAGCAGCGGGAGATCGAACGGGGAGCTGTTTTTT
NA,TRBJ2-3,NA,TRBV27,CASSGYAFTDTQYF,TGTGCCAGCAGTGGCTATGCCTTCACAGATACGCAGTATTTT
NA,TRBJ1-2,NA,TRBV30,CARALNNYGYTF,TGTGCCCGTGCCCTTAACAACTATGGCTACACCTTC
NA,TRBJ1-1,NA,TRBV10-3,CAINHGPDTEAFF,TGTGCCATCAACCACGGCCCGGACACTGAAGCTTTCTTT
NA,TRBJ2-7,TRBD2,TRBV27,CASSLAGGPGHEQYF,TGTGCCAGCAGCCTAGCGGGAGGGCCAGGCCACGAGCAGTACTTC
NA,TRBJ2-7,NA,TRBV5-1,CASSLVGYEQYF,TGCGCCAGCAGCTTGGTAGGGTACGAGCAGTACTTC
once,TRBJ1-3,NA,TRBV7-2,CASSSSSGNTIYF,TGTGCCAGCAGCTCGAGCTCTGGAAACACCATATATTTT
NA,TRBJ2-1,NA,TRBV30,CAWSLMAGTSSWVNEQFF,TGTGCCTGGAGTCTCATGGCGGGTACTAGTTCCTGGGTGAATGAGCAGTTCTTC
NA,TRBJ1-1,NA,TRBV7-9,CASSFLTEAFF,TGTGCCAGCAGCTTTCTTACCGAAGCTTTCTTT
once,TRBJ2-3,NA,TRBV5-1,CASSLDPRPQDTQYF,TGCGCCAGCAGCCTGGACCCACGACCCCAAGATACGCAGTATTTT
NA,TRBJ1-6,TRBD1,TRBV18,CASSPPGTGANSPLHF,TGTGCCAGCTCACCTCCCGGGACAGGGGCTAATTCACCCCTCCACTTT
NA,TRBJ1-3,NA,TRBV14,CASSQDSQGWNTIYF,TGTGCCAGCAGCCAAGATTCTCAGGGATGGAACACCATATATTTT
NA,TRBJ2-7,TRBD1,TRBV19,CASSITGTGAYEQYF,TGTGCCAGTAGTATCACCGGGACAGGGGCCTACGAGCAGTACTTC
NA,TRBJ2-7,TRBD1,TRBV7-9,CASSRQGASYEQYF,TGTGCCAGCAGCCGACAGGGGGCCTCCTACGAGCAGTACTTC
NA,TRBJ1-3,NA,TRBV6-5,CASSYSTGGGNTIYF,TGTGCCAGCAGTTACTCGACAGGAGGGGGAAACACCATATATTTT
NA,TRBJ2-2,NA,TRBV5-1,CASSFGRDGAVNTGELFF,TGCGCCAGCAGCTTCGGCAGGGATGGAGCGGTGAACACCGGGGAGCTGTTTTTT
NA,TRBJ1-1,NA,TRBV5-4,CASSPGQIEAFF,TGTGCCAGCAGCCCTGGACAGATTGAAGCTTTCTTT
NA,TRBJ1-2,NA,TRBV4-3,CASSQHITQGLSAGYTF,TGCGCCAGCAGCCAACACATTACACAGGGCCTAAGCGCGGGCTACACCTTC
NA,TRBJ1-1,NA,TRBV28,CASRGGRKTEAFF,TGTGCCAGCAGGGGAGGGCGAAAAACTGAAGCTTTCTTT
NA,TRBJ1-1,NA,TRBV28,CASSLTNTEAFF,TGCGCCAGCAGTTTAACTAACACTGAAGCTTTCTTT
NA,TRBJ2-3,NA,TRBV29-1,CSVEDGDSGITDTQYF,TGCAGCGTTGAAGACGGGGATAGCGGCATCACAGATACGCAGTATTTT
NA,TRBJ1-2,TRBD1,TRBV10-2,CASRAGQGSYGYTF,TGCGCCAGCAGAGCGGGACAGGGGAGCTATGGCTACACCTTC
NA,TRBJ2-7,NA,TRBV15,CATSRDRRNEYEQYF,TGTGCCACCAGCAGAGATAGACGGAACGAATACGAGCAGTACTTC
NA,TRBJ1-5,NA,TRBV19,CASSRRTGRKDSNQPQHF,TGTGCCAGTAGTAGGCGGACGGGGAGAAAGGATAGCAATCAGCCCCAGCATTTT
NA,TRBJ1-3,NA,TRBV25-1,CASSESYIGQGNTIYF,TGTGCCAGCAGTGAATCTTACATAGGACAGGGAAACACCATATATTTT
NA,TRBJ1-5,NA,TRBV29-1,CSVGHGEDQPQHF,TGCAGCGTTGGACACGGCGAGGATCAGCCCCAGCATTTT
NA,TRBJ1-6,NA,TRBV25-1,CASRLAQGNYNSPLHF,TGTGCCAGCAGATTAGCCCAGGGCAACTATAATTCACCCCTCCACTTT
NA,TRBJ2-5,NA,TRBV25-1,CASSEFGVKRGETQYF,TGTGCCAGCAGTGAATTTGGGGTTAAACGGGGAGAGACCCAGTACTTC
NA,TRBJ2-5,NA,TRBV15,CATSDPKQAGGAETQYF,TGTGCCACCAGCGACCCCAAACAGGCCGGGGGCGCGGAGACCCAGTACTTC
NA,TRBJ1-1,NA,TRBV30,CAWSVLGGNTEAFF,TGTGCCTGGAGTGTACTAGGAGGGAACACTGAAGCTTTCTTT
NA,TRBJ2-3,NA,TRBV28,CASSSPGSPSTDTQYF,TGTGCCAGCAGTTCCCCAGGGTCTCCTAGCACAGATACGCAGTATTTT
NA,TRBJ2-1,TRBD2,TRBV2,CASSTRSGGAGNEQFF,TGTGCCAGCAGTACAAGGAGCGGGGGGGCCGGGAATGAGCAGTTCTTC
few,TRBJ1-3,NA,TRBV7-9,CASSPRSGNTIYF,TGTGCCAGCAGCCCCAGGTCTGGAAACACCATATATTTT
NA,TRBJ1-2,NA,TRBV6-5,CASSYSIQDYGYTF,TGTGCCAGCAGTTACTCGATTCAGGACTATGGCTACACCTTC
NA,TRBJ2-7,TRBD1,TRBV6-6,CASSKGQGGTSYEQYF,TGTGCCAGCAGTAAGGGACAGGGGGGGACCTCCTACGAGCAGTACTTC
NA,TRBJ2-5,TRBD2,TRBV2,CASGLREGETQYF,TGTGCCAGTGGCCTGCGGGAGGGCGAGACCCAGTACTTC
NA,TRBJ1-1,NA,TRBV28,CASRASNTEAFF,TGTGCCAGCAGGGCATCGAACACTGAAGCTTTCTTT
NA,TRBJ2-5,NA,TRBV7-9,CATKDETARETQYF,TGTGCCACCAAGGATGAAACGGCCCGAGAGACCCAGTACTTC
NA,TRBJ1-5,TRBD1,TRBV18,CASSPGTGNSNQPQHF,TGTGCCAGCTCACCCGGGACAGGGAATAGCAATCAGCCCCAGCATTTT
NA,TRBJ2-2,NA,TRBV30,CAWTGSPWAGELFF,TGTGCCTGGACGGGGAGCCCCTGGGCCGGGGAGCTGTTTTTT
NA,TRBJ1-2,NA,TRBV27,CASSHTGPNYGYTF,TGTGCCAGCAGTCACACAGGGCCTAACTATGGCTACACCTTC
once,TRBJ1-2,NA,TRBV7-2,CASSLGASAGYTF,TGTGCCAGCAGCTTAGGAGCGTCGGCTGGCTACACCTTC
NA,TRBJ2-7,TRBD1,TRBV7-8,CASSLAKDRVYEQYF,TGTGCCAGCAGCTTAGCGAAGGACAGGGTTTACGAGCAGTACTTC